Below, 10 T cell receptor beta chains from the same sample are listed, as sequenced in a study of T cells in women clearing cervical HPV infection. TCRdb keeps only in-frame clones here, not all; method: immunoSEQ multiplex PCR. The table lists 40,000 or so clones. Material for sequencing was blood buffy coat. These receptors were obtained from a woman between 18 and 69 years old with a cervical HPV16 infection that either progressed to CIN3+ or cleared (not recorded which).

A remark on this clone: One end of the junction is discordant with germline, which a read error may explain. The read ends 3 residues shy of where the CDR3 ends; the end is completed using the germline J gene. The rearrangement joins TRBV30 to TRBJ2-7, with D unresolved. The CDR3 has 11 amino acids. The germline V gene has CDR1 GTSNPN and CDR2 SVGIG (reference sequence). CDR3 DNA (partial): TGTGCCTCGAGTACTGAATACGAG. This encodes CASSTEYE. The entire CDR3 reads CASSTEYEQYF.

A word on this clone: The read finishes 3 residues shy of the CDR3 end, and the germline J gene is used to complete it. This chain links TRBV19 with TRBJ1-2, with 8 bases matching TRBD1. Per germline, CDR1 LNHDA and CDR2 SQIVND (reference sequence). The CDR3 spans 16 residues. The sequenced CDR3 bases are TGTGCCAGTAGCCCTGTTGGGGACAGGAGGACAGATACC. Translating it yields CASSPVGDRRTDT. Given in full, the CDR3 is CASSPVGDRRTDTYTF.

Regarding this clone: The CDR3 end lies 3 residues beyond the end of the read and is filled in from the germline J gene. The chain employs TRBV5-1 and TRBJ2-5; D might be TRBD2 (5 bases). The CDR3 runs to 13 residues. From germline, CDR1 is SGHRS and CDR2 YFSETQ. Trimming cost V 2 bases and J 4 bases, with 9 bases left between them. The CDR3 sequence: CASSFRGSETQYF. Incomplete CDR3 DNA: TGCGCCAGCAGCTTTCGGGGTTCAGAGACC. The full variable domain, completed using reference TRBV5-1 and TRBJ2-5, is KAGVTQTPRYLIKTRGQQVTLSCSPISGHRSVSWYQQTPGQGLQFLFEYFSETQRNKGNFPGRFSGRQFSNSRSEMNVSTLELGDSALYLCASSFRGSETQYFGPGTRLLVL.

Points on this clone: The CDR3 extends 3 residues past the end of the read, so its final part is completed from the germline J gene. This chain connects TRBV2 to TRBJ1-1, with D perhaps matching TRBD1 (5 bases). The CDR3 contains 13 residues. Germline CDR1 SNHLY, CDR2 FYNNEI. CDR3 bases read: TGTGCCAGCAGTGTGGTGGGGGGTGTGGAA. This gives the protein CASSVVGGVE. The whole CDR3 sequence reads CASSVVGGVEAFF.

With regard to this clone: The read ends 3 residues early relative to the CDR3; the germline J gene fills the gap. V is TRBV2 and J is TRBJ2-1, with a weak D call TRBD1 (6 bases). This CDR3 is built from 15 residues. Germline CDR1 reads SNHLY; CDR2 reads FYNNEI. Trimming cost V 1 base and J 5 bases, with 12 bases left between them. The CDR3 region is CASSEGEQGNNEQFF. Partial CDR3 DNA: TGTGCCAGCAGTGAAGGGGAACAGGGAAACAATGAG. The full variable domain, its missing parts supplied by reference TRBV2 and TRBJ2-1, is EPEVTQTPSHQVTQMGQEVILRCVPISNHLYFYWYRQILGQKVEFLVSFYNNEISEKSEIFDDQFSVERPDGSNFTLKIRSTKLEDSAMYFCASSEGEQGNNEQFFGPGTRLTVL.

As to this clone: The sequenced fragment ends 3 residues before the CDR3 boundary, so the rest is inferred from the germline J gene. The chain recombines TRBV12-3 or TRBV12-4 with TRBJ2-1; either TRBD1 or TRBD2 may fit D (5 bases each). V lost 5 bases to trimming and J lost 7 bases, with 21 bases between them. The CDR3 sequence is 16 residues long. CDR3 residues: CASSPRGVSMWNEQFF. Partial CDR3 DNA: TGTGCCAGCAGTCCTAGAGGGGTTAGCATGTGGAATGAG.

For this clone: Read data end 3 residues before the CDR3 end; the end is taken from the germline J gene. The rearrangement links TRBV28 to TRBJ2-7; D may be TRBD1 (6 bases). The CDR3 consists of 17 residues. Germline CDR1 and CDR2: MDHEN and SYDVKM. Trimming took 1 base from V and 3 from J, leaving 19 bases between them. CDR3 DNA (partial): TGTGCCAGCAGTTTATTTCGGACTGGGACACCCCACTACGAG. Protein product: CASSLFRTGTPHYE. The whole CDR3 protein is CASSLFRTGTPHYEQYF.

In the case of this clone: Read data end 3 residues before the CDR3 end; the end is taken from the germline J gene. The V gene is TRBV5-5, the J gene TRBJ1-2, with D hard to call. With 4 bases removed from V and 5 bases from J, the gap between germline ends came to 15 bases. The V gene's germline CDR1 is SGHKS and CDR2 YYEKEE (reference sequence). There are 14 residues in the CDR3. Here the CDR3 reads CASSPISENYGYTF. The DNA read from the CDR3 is TGTGCCAGCAGCCCTATAAGTGAAAATTATGGC.

This CDR3 is CASSPGQGRDTQYF. The DNA read from the CDR3 is TGTGCCAGCTCACCGGGACAGGGACGAGATACG. V usage is TRBV18 and J usage is TRBJ2-3, with TRBD1 matching over 9 bases. The read terminates 3 residues before the CDR3 end, so the remaining end is supplied by the germline J gene. J lost 5 bases, V lost 3 bases, and 3 bases had no gene match. The CDR3 sequence is 14 residues long. The V gene's germline CDR1 is KGHSH and CDR2 LQKENI.

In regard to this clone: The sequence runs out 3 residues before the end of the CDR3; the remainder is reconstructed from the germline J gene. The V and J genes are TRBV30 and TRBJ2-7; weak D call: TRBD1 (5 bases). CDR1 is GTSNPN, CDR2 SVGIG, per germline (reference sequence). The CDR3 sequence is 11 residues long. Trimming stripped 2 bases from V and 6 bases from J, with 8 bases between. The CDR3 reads CAWSHRSEQYF. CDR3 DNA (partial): TGTGCCTGGAGTCACAGGAGCGAG.